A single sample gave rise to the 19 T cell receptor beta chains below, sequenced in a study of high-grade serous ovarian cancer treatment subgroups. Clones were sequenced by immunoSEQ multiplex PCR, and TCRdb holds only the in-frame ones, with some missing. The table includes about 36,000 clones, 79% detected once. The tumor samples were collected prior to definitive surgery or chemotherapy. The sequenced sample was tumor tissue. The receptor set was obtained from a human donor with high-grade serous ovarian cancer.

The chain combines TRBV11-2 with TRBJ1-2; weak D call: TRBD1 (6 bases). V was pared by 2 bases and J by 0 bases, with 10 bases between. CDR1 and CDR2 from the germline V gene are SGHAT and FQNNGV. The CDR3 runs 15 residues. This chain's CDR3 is CASSLHRVSNYGYTF. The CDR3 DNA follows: TGTGCCAGCAGCTTACACAGGGTTTCTAACTATGGCTACACCTTC.

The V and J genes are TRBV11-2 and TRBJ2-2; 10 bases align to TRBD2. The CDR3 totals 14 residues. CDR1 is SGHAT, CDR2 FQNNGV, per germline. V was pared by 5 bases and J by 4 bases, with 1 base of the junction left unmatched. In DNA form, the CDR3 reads TGTGCCAGCAGCCAGCGGGAGGGCACCGGGGAGCTGTTTTTT. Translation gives CASSQREGTGELFF.

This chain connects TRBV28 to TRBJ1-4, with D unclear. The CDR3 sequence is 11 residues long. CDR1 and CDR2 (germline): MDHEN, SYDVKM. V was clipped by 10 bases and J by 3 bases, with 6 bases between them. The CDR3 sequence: CATFSNEKLFF. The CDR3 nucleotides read TGTGCCACTTTTTCTAATGAAAAACTGTTTTTT.

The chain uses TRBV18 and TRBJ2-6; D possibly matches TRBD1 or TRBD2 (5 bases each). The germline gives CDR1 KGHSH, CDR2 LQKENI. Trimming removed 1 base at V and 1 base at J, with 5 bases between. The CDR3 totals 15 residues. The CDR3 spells CASSPRGSGANVLTF. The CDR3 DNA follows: TGTGCCAGCTCACCACGGGGGTCTGGGGCCAACGTCCTGACTTTC.

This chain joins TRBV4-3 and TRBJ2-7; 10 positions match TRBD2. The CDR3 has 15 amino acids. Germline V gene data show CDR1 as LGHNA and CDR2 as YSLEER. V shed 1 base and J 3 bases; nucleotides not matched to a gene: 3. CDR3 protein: CASSQVSGRNYEQYF. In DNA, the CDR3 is TGCGCCAGCAGCCAAGTTAGCGGGAGGAACTACGAGCAGTACTTC.

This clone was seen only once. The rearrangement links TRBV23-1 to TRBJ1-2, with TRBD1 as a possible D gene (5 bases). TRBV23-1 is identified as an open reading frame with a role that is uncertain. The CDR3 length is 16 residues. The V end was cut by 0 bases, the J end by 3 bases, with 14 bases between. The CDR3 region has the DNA TGCGCCAGCAGTCAATCCCCCCCAGGGAAGGACTATGGCTACACCTTC. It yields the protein CASSQSPPGKDYGYTF.

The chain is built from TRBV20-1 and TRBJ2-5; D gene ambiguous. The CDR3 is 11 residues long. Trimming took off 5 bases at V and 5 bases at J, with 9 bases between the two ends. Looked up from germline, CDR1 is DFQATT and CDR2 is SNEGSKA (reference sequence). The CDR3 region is CSAPLGETQYF. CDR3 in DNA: TGCAGTGCTCCCCTGGGGGAGACCCAGTACTTC.

CDR3 protein: CASSIRGDEQYF. CDR3 nucleotides: TGTGCCAGCAGCATCCGGGGGGACGAGCAGTACTTC. V usage is TRBV5-4 and J usage is TRBJ2-7; the match to TRBD2 covers 7 bases. This CDR3 has 12 residues. Trimming at V came to 4 bases and at J to 5 bases, leaving 3 bases not matched to a gene. CDR1 and CDR2 from the germline V gene are SGHNT and YYREEE (reference sequence).

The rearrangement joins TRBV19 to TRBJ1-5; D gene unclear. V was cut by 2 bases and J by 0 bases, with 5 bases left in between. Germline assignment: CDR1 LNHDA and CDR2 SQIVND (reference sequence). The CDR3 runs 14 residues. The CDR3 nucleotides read TGTGCCAGTAGTATACGGTATAGCAATCAGCCCCAGCATTTT. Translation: CASSIRYSNQPQHF.

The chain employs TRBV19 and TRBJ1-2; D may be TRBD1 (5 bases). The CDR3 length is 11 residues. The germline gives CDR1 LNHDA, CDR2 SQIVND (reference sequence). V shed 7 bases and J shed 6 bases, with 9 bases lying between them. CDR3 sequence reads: CASTGTHGYTF. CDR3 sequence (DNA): TGTGCCAGTACCGGGACCCATGGCTACACCTTC.

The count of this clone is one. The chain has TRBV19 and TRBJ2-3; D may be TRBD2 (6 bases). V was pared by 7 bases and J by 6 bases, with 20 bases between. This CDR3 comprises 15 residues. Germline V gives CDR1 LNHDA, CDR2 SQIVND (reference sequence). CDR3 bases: TGTGCCAGTACCCAGCGGGCAGGGAGGCCGGATACGCAGTATTTT. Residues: CASTQRAGRPDTQYF.

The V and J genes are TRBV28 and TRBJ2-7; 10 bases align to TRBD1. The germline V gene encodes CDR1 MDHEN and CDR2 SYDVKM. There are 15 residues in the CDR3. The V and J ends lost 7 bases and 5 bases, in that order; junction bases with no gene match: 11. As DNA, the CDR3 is TGTGCCAGCACTAATGGGACAGGGGAGTTGCACGAGCAGTACTTC. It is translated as CASTNGTGELHEQYF.

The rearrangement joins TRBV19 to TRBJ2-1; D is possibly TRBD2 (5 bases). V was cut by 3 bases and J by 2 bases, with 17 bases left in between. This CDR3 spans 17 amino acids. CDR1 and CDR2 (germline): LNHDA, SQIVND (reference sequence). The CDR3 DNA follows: TGTGCCAGTAGTATGAGGGCGGGCAGGAGCCCCTACAATGAGCAGTTCTTC. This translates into CASSMRAGRSPYNEQFF.

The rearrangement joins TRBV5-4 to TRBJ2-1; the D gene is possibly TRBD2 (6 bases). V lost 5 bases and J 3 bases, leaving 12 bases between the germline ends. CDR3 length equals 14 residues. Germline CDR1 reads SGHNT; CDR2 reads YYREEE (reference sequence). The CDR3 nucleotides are TGTGCCAGCAGTTCTGGGACTTTCTACAATGAGCAGTTCTTC. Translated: CASSSGTFYNEQFF.

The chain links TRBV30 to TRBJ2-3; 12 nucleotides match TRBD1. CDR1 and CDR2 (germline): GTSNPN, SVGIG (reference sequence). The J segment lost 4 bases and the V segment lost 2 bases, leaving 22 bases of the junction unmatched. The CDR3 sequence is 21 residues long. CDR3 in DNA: TGTGCCTGGAGTCCGACCTTCCGGGACAGGGGGCGAGAGGAGGGCCCAGATACGCAGTATTTT. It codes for CAWSPTFRDRGREEGPDTQYF. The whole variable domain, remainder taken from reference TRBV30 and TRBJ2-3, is SQTIHQWPATLVQPVGSPLSLECTVEGTSNPNLYWYRQAAGRGLQLLFYSVGIGQISSEVPQNLSASRPQDRQFILSSKKLLLSDSGFYLCAWSPTFRDRGREEGPDTQYFGPGTRLTVL.

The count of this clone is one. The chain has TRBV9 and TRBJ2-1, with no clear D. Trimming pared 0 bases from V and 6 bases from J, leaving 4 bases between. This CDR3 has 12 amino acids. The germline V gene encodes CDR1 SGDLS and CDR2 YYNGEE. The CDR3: CASSVDFNEQFF. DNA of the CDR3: TGTGCCAGCAGCGTAGACTTCAATGAGCAGTTCTTC.

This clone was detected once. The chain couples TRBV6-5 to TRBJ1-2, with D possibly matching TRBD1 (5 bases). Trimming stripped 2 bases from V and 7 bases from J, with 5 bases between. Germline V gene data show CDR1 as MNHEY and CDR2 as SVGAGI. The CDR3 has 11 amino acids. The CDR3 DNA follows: TGTGCCAGCAGTTACAGGGGTGGCTACACCTTC. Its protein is CASSYRGGYTF.

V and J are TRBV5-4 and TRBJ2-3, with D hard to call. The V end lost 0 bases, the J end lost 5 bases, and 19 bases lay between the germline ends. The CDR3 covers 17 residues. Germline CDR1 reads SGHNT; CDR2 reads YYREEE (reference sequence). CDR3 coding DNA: TGTGCCAGCAGCTTGGGGGTGTCGGGCTCCTCGGGAGATACGCAGTATTTT. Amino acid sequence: CASSLGVSGSSGDTQYF.

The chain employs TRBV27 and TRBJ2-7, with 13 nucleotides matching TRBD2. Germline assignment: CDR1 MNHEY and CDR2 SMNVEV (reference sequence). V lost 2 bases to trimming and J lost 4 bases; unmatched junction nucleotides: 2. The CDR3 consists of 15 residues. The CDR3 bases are TGTGCCAGCAGTTTACAGGGACTAGCGGGGTACGAGCAGTACTTC. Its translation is CASSLQGLAGYEQYF.